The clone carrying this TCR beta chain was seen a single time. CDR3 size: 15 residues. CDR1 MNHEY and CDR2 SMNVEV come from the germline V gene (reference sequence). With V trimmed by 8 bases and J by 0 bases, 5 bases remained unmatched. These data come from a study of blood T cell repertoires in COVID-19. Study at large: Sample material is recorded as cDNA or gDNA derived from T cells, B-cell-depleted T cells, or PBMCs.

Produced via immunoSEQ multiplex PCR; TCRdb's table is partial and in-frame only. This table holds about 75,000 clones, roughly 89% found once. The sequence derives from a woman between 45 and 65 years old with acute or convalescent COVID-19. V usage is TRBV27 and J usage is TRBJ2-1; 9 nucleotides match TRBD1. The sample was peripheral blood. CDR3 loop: CASSQQGASYNEQFF. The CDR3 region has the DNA TGTGCCAGCTCACAACAGGGGGCCTCCTACAATGAGCAGTTCTTC.